This TCR beta chain was recovered during a study of T cells after yellow fever vaccination. Notes on the study in general: Bulk-population clonotypes that are abundant could appear as contaminants in FACS-sorted repertoires. Reappearance after the booster was seen for most primary-vaccination clones, at 95% to 96% CD4 and around 90% CD8.

Only a few counts were recorded for this clonotype. Its matching antigen is unknown. MiXCR, run by TCRdb on the 5' RACE reads, gives a single entry per CDR3 protein. The sample has a few hundred thousand distinct CDR3 sequences, less than 9% seen once; the top ten hold roughly 0.93%. The receptor comes from a man aged 25 to 40 who received the YFV17D yellow fever vaccine. The specimen was CD4+ T cells sorted from PBMCs, collected 15 days after the yellow fever booster vaccination.

The chain's CDR3 is CATGTRVGHTEAFF. The CDR3 nucleotides read TGTGCCACCGGGACCCGGGTGGGACACACTGAAGCTTTCTTT. V and J are TRBV15 and TRBJ1-1, with a tentative D call TRBD1 (5 bases). V dropped 8 bases and J dropped 3 bases, with 16 bases sitting between them. CDR1 is LNHNV and CDR2 is YYDKDF in the germline V gene (reference sequence). The CDR3 is 14 amino acids.